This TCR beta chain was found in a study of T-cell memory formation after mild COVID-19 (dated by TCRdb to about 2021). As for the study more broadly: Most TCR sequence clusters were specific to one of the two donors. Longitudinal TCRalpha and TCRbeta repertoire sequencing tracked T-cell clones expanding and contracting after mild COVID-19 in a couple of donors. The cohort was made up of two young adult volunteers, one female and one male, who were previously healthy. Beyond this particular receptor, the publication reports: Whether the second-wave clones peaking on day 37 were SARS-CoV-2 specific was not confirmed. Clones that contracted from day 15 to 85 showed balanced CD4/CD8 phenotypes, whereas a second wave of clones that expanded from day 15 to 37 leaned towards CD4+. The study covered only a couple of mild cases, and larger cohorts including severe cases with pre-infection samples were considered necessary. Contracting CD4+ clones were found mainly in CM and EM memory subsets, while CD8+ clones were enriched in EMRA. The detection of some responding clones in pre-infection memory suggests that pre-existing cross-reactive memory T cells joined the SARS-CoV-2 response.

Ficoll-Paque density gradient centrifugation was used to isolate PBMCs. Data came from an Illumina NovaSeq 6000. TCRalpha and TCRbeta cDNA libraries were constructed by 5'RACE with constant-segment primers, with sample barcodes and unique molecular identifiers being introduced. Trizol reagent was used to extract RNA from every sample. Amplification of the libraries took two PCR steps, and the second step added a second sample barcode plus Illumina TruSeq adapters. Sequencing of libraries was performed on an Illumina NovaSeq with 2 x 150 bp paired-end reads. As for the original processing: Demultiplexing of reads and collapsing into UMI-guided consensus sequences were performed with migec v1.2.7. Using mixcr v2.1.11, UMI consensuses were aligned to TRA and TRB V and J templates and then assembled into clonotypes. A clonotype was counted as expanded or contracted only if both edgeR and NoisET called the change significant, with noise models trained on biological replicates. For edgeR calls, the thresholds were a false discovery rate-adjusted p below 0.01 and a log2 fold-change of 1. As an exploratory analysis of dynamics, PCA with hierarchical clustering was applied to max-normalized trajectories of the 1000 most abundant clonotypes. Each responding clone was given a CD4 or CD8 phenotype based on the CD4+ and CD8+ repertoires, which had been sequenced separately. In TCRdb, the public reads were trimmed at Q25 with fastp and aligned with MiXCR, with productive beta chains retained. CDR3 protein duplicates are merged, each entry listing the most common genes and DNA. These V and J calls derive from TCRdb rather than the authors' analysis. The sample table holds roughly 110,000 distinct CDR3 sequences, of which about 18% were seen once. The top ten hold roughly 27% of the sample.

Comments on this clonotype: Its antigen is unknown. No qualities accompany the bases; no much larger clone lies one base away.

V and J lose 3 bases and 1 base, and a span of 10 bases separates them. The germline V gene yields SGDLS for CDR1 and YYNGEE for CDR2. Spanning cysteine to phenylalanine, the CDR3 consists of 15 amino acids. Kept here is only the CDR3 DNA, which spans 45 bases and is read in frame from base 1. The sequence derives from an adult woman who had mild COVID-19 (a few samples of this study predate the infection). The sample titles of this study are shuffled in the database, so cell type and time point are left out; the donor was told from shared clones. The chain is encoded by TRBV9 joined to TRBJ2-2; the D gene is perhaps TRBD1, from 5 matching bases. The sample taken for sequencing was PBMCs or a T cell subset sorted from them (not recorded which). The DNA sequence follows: TGTGCCAGCAGCGGTAGAACAGGGAACACCGGGGAGCTGTTTTTT. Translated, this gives CASSGRTGNTGELFF. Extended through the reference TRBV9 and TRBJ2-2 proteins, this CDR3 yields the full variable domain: DSGVTQTPKHLITATGQRVTLRCSPRSGDLSVYWYQQSLDQGLQFLIQYYNGEERAKGNILERFSAQQFPDLHSELNLSSLELGDSALYFCASSGRTGNTGELFFGEGSRLTVL.